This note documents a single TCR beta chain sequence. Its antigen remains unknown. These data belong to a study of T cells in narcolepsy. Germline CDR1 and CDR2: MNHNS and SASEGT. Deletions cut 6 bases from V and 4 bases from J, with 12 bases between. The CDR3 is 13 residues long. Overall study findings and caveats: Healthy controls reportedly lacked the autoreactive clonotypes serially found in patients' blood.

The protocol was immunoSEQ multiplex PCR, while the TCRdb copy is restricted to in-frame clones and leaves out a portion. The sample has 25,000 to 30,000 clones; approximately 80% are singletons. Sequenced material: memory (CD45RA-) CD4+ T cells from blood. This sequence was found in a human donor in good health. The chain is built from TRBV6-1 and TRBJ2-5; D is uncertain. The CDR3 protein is CASRLTTRETQYF. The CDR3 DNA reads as TGTGCCAGCAGACTTACCACAAGAGAGACCCAGTACTTC.